The clone carrying this T cell receptor (beta chain) was observed many times. Germline V gene sequence: CDR1 SGHTA, CDR2 FQGNSA. CDR3 length: 19 amino acids. Trimming at V came to 3 bases and at J to 6 bases, leaving 17 bases not matched to a gene. The data stem from a study of neurological immune-mediated disorders. Specified time point: longitudinal time-point 2. TCRdb reanalysed the 5' RACE reads using MiXCR and keeps one entry per CDR3 protein. The sample lists around 90,000 distinct CDR3 sequences, 13% occurring once. The V call is TRBV7-2, the J call TRBJ2-1; 10 bases are a match to TRBD2. Specimen: PBMCs. The receptor was isolated from a female donor with HTLV-1-associated myelopathy (HAM/TSP). CDR3 sequence: CASSFVTAGGPSPSNEQFF. CDR3 nucleotides: TGTGCCAGCAGCTTCGTCACAGCGGGGGGGCCTTCTCCGTCCAATGAGCAGTTCTTC.